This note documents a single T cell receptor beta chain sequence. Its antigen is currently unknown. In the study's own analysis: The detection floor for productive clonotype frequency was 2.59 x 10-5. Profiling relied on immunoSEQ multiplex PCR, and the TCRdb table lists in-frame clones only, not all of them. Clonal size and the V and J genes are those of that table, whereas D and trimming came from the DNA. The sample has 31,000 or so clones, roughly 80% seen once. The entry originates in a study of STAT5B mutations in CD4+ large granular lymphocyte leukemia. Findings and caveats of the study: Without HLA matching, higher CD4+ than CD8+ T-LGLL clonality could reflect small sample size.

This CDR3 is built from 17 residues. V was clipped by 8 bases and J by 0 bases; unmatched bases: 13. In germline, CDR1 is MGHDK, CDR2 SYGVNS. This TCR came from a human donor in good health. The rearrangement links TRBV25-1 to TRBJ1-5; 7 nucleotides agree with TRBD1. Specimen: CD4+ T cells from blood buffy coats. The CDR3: CASGWIDRENSNQPQHF. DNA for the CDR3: TGTGCCAGCGGATGGATCGACAGGGAAAATAGCAATCAGCCCCAGCATTTT. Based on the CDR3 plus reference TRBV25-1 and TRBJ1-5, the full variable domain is EADIYQTPRYLVIGTGKKITLECSQTMGHDKMYWYQQDPGMELHLIHYSYGVNSTEKGDLSSESTVSRIRTEHFPLTLESARPSHTSQYLCASGWIDRENSNQPQHFGDGTRLSIL.